The 20 T cell receptor beta chains below were found in one sample sequenced in a study of cytomegalovirus exposure and HLA in healthy donors. Clones were sequenced by immunoSEQ multiplex PCR, and TCRdb holds only the in-frame ones, with some missing. Counted here are roughly 140,000 clones, roughly nine tenths occurring once; the ten biggest clones make up about 0.7%. The sequenced sample consisted of PBMCs. The source of these receptors is a man between 18 and 29 years old in good health and CMV-seronegative.

Note on this clone: Its ends do not fully match the called genes, so a read error is possible. This chain uses TRBV6-5 with TRBJ2-3, with D tentatively TRBD1 (6 bases). CDR1 is MNHEY, CDR2 SVGAGI, per germline. The CDR3 sequence is 15 residues long. CDR3 sequence (DNA): TGTGCCAGCAGTGACTCGCCAGGGGGCACAGATACGCAGTATTTT. Its protein is CASSDSPGGTDTQYF.

CDR3 loop: CAISKMSGGGFGTGELFF. The CDR3 DNA follows: TGTGCCATCTCGAAGATGAGTGGGGGCGGGTTCGGCACCGGGGAGCTGTTTTTT. The chain links TRBV21-1 to TRBJ2-2; the table's D call of TRBD1 was not tested on the DNA. TRBV21-1 is reported as a pseudogene. The CDR3 sequence is 18 residues long.

The gene calls are TRBV6-6 and TRBJ1-1; weak D call: TRBD1 (5 bases). V was shortened by 7 bases and J by 1 base, with 10 bases between the two germline ends. The CDR3 is 13 amino acids. Germline lookup yields CDR1 MNHNY and CDR2 SVGAGI (reference sequence). The CDR3 sequence is CASIFQGNTEAFF. CDR3 DNA sequence: TGTGCCAGCATCTTCCAGGGGAACACTGAAGCTTTCTTT.

The V call is TRBV2, the J call TRBJ2-3; D might be TRBD1 (6 bases). Per germline, CDR1 SNHLY and CDR2 FYNNEI. CDR3 length: 15 residues. Trimming stripped 7 bases from V and 1 base from J, with 15 bases between. DNA of the CDR3: TGTGCCAGCAAGAAGAGTAGACAGGGCACAGATACGCAGTATTTT. It yields the protein CASKKSRQGTDTQYF.

V usage is TRBV5-4 and J usage is TRBJ2-1; tentatively, D is TRBD2 (5 bases). Trimming removed 0 bases from V and 0 bases from J, with 7 bases in between. Germline assignment: CDR1 SGHNT and CDR2 YYREEE (reference sequence). CDR3 length: 15 amino acids. The CDR3 region is CASSLGGSSYNEQFF. CDR3 nucleotides: TGTGCCAGCAGCTTGGGAGGGAGCTCCTACAATGAGCAGTTCTTC.

V is TRBV6-1 and J is TRBJ2-5; TRBD2 is a possible D gene (6 bases). The germline gives CDR1 MNHNS, CDR2 SASEGT. CDR3 size: 13 residues. V was clipped by 3 bases and J by 3 bases, with 8 bases between them. The CDR3 nucleotides read TGTGCCAGCAGTGAGGTAGCGGAAGAGACCCAGTACTTC. It yields the protein CASSEVAEETQYF.

The chain has TRBV9 and TRBJ1-2, with D tentatively TRBD1 (6 bases). Germline lookup yields CDR1 SGDLS and CDR2 YYNGEE. This CDR3 has 15 residues. The V gene lost 3 bases and the J gene lost 1 base, with 13 bases spanning the gap. In nucleotides, the CDR3 is TGTGCCAGCAGCGACGGGGGGCCCCTTAACTATGGCTACACCTTC. Protein: CASSDGGPLNYGYTF.

J is TRBJ1-4 and V is TRBV18; 8 nucleotides match TRBD1. Trimming cost V 0 bases and J 7 bases; bases outside gene matches: 7. Looked up from germline, CDR1 is KGHSH and CDR2 is LQKENI. This CDR3 is built from 16 residues. CDR3 sequence (DNA): TGTGCCAGCTCACCACCTAACCAGGGGGCCAGTGAAAAACTGTTTTTT. It codes for CASSPPNQGASEKLFF.

The chain recombines TRBV12-5 with TRBJ1-2; the D gene is possibly TRBD1 (5 bases). The CDR3 length is 18 residues. Germline V CDR1 and CDR2: LGHNT, FRNRAP. Trimming cost V 0 bases and J 0 bases, with 17 bases left between them. CDR3 DNA: TGTGCTAGTGGTTTGGTAATAAGAGCAGGGAATGCTAACTATGGCTACACCTTC. Its protein product is CASGLVIRAGNANYGYTF. Full variable domain (missing parts from reference TRBV12-5 and TRBJ1-2): DARVTQTPRHKVTEMGQEVTMRCQPILGHNTVFWYRQTMMQGLELLAYFRNRAPLDDSGMPKDRFSAEMPDATLATLKIQPSEPRDSAVYFCASGLVIRAGNANYGYTFGSGTRLTVV.

V and J are TRBV30 and TRBJ2-5; 8 positions agree with TRBD2. The CDR3 runs 14 residues. CDR1 is GTSNPN, CDR2 SVGIG, per germline (reference sequence). The trim removed 5 bases at V and 4 bases at J, leaving 9 bases unmatched. The CDR3 DNA follows: TGTGCCTGGTTAGCGGGATCCACGGGAGAGACCCAGTACTTC. Translation: CAWLAGSTGETQYF.

This rearrangement joins TRBV6-5 to TRBJ1-1; TRBD1 is a possible D gene (5 bases). The CDR3 is 12 amino acids. Germline values: CDR1 MNHEY, CDR2 SVGAGI. Trimming removed 7 bases at V and 9 bases at J, with 15 bases between. The CDR3 nucleotides are TGTGCCAGCACCGGGGCGGGGTTAAAAGCTTTCTTT. Protein sequence: CASTGAGLKAFF.

The genes are TRBV7-3 and TRBJ2-1, with TRBD2 identical over 12 bases. This CDR3 region has 17 residues. Germline V lookup: CDR1 SGHTA, CDR2 FQGTGA. Losses at the gene ends were 5 bases for V and 6 bases for J; bases not matched to a gene: 11. In DNA, the CDR3 is TGTGCCAGCAGCCCATGGGCTAGCGGGGGGGCCGCCAATGAGCAGTTCTTC. This encodes CASSPWASGGAANEQFF.

The chain recombines TRBV9 with TRBJ1-2, with D perhaps matching TRBD1 (5 bases). The germline gives CDR1 SGDLS, CDR2 YYNGEE. V lost 2 bases, J lost 2 bases, and 13 bases lay in between. CDR3 size: 15 residues. CDR3 protein: CASSVRRDLNYGYTF. CDR3 DNA sequence: TGTGCCAGCAGCGTCCGCCGGGACTTAAACTATGGCTACACCTTC. The full variable domain, in which reference TRBV9 and TRBJ1-2 provide the parts outside the CDR3, is DSGVTQTPKHLITATGQRVTLRCSPRSGDLSVYWYQQSLDQGLQFLIQYYNGEERAKGNILERFSAQQFPDLHSELNLSSLELGDSALYFCASSVRRDLNYGYTFGSGTRLTVV.

The chain employs TRBV30 and TRBJ2-5; 10 nucleotides line up with TRBD2. The V and J ends lost 3 bases and 4 bases, in that order; junction bases with no gene match: 2. Germline values: CDR1 GTSNPN, CDR2 SVGIG (reference sequence). This CDR3 has 13 residues. DNA of the CDR3: TGTGCCTGGAGCGCTAGCGGGGGAGAGACCCAGTACTTC. This sequence encodes CAWSASGGETQYF.

V gene TRBV5-1 combines with J gene TRBJ2-1, with TRBD1 matching 8 bases. Germline CDR1 SGHRS, CDR2 YFSETQ. This CDR3 is 15 amino acids long. J gave up 7 bases and V 0 bases, and 6 bases lay outside the gene matches. The CDR3 protein is CASSLVQGARNEQFF. The CDR3 DNA reads as TGCGCCAGCAGCTTGGTTCAGGGGGCTAGGAATGAGCAGTTCTTC.

This clone was recorded only once. The chain couples TRBV27 to TRBJ1-1; no clear D. The CDR3 sequence is 11 residues long. V was shortened by 4 bases and J by 2 bases, with 2 bases between the two germline ends. Germline V gene data show CDR1 as MNHEY and CDR2 as SMNVEV (reference sequence). The CDR3 loop is CASSSNTEAFF. The CDR3 DNA is TGTGCCAGCAGTTCAAACACTGAAGCTTTCTTT.

The rearrangement uses TRBV2 and TRBJ2-3, with TRBD2 as a possible D gene (7 bases). V was cut by 6 bases and J by 1 base, with 14 bases left in between. CDR1 is SNHLY, CDR2 FYNNEI, per germline. The CDR3 sequence is 15 residues long. CDR3 in amino acids: CASSLRRGRTDTQYF. The DNA for the CDR3 is TGTGCCAGCAGCCTTCGGCGGGGGCGCACAGATACGCAGTATTTT.

The chain is built from TRBV4-1 and TRBJ2-5, with TRBD2 matching over 7 bases. There are 12 residues in the CDR3. CDR1 is MGHRA and CDR2 is YSYEKL in the germline V gene. V trimming: 8 bases; J trimming: 2 bases; junction bases outside the gene matches: 2. The CDR3 protein is CASGSGQETQYF. The CDR3 bases are TGCGCCAGCGGTAGCGGGCAAGAGACCCAGTACTTC.

The chain employs TRBV5-4 and TRBJ2-5; TRBD1 aligns across 9 bases. With V trimmed by 0 bases and J by 6 bases, 9 bases remained unmatched. This CDR3 region has 16 residues. Germline V gene sequence: CDR1 SGHNT, CDR2 YYREEE (reference sequence). Here the CDR3 DNA reads TGTGCCAGCAGCTTGGCTGGACAGGGGTTAAGGCAGACCCAGTACTTC. The encoded protein is CASSLAGQGLRQTQYF.

The chain is built from TRBV27 and TRBJ1-2; D may be TRBD1 (6 bases). The germline V and J ends were trimmed by 6 bases and 4 bases, with 24 bases remaining between them. The CDR3 totals 17 residues. The germline V gene has CDR1 MNHEY and CDR2 SMNVEV (reference sequence). The CDR3 spells CASSLQGQLVRPYGYTF. Here the CDR3 DNA reads TGTGCCAGCAGCTTGCAGGGACAACTGGTCCGTCCCTATGGCTACACCTTC.